This T cell receptor (beta chain) originates from a study of blood T cell repertoires in COVID-19. Sequenced by immunoSEQ multiplex PCR; TCRdb stores in-frame clones only, minus some. This table holds about half a million clones, 75% to 90% found once. CDR1 and CDR2 (germline): MNHEY, SVGEGT. V shed 2 bases and J shed 4 bases, with 10 bases lying between them. The CDR3 extends over 14 amino acids. The receptor's source is a human donor in a cohort sampled during active COVID-19. The V gene is TRBV6-2 or TRBV6-3, the J gene TRBJ2-3; D is uncertain. The sequenced sample consisted of peripheral blood. CDR3 coding DNA: TGTGCCAGCAGTTACAGCTACGGAGCAGATACGCAGTATTTT. Protein product: CASSYSYGADTQYF.